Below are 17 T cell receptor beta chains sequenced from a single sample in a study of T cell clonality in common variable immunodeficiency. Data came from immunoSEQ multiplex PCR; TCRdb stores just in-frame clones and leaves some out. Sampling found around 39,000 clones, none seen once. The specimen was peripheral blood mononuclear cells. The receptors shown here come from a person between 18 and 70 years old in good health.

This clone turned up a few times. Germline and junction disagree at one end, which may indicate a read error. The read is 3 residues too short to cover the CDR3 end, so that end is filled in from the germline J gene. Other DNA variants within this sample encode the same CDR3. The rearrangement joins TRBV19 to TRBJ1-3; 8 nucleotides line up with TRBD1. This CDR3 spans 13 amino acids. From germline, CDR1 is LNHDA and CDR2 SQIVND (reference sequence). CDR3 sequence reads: CASKDRVGNTIYF. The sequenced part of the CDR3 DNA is TGTGCCAGCAAGGACAGGGTCGGGAACACG.

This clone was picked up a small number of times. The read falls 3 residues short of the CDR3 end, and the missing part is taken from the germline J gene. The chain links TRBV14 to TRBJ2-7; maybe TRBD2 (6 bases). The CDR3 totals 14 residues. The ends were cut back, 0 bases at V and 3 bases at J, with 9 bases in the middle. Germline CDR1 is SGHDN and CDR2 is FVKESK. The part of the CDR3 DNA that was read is TGTGCCAGCAGCCAAGATGGGGGGATCTACGAG. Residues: CASSQDGGIYE. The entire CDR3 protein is CASSQDGGIYEQYF.

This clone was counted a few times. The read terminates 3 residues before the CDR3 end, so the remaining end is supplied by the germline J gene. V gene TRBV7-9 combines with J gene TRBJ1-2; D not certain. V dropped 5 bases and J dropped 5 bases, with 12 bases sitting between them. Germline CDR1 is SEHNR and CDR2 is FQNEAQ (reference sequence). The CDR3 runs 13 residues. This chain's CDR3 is CASSPWAGYGYTF. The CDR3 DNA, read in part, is TGTGCCAGCAGCCCCTGGGCTGGTTATGGC.

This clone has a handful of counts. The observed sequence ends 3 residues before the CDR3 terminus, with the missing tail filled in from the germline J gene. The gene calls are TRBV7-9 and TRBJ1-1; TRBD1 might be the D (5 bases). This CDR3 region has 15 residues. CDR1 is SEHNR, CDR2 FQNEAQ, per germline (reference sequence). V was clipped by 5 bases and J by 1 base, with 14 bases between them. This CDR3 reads CASSTQQVRNTEAFF. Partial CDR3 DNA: TGTGCCAGCAGCACACAACAGGTGAGGAACACTGAA.

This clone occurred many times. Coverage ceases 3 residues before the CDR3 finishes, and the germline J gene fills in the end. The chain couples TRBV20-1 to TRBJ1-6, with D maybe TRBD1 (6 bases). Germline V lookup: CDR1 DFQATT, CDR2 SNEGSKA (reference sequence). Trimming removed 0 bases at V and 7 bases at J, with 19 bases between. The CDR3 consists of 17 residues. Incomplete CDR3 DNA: TGCAGTGCTAGAGACCGCCGGGCAGGGGTCCAGAATTCACCC. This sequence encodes CSARDRRAGVQNSP. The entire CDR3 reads CSARDRRAGVQNSPLHF.

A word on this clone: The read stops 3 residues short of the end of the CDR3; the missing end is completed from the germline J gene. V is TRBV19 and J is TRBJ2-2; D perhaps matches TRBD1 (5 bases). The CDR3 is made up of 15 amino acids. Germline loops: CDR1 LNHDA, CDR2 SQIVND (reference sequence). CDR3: CASSIGQLLNEKLFF. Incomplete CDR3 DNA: TGTGCCAGTAGTATAGGACAGCTCCTTAATGAAAAG.

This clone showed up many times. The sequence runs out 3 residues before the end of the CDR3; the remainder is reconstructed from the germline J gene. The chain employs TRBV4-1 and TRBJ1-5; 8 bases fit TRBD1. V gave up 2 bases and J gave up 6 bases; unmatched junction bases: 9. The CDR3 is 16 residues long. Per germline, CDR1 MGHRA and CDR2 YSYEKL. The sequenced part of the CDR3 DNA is TGCGCCAGCAGCCAACGAGCGGACAGGGCCGCTCAGCCC. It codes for CASSQRADRAAQP. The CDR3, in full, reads CASSQRADRAAQPQHF.

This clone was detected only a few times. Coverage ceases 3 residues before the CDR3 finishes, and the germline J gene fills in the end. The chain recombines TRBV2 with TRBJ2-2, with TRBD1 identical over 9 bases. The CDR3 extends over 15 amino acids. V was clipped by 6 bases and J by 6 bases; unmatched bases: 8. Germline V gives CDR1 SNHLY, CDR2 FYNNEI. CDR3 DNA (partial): TGTGCCAGCAGCCCGCGGGGACAGGGTTCCGGGGAG. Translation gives CASSPRGQGSGE. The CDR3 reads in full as CASSPRGQGSGELFF.

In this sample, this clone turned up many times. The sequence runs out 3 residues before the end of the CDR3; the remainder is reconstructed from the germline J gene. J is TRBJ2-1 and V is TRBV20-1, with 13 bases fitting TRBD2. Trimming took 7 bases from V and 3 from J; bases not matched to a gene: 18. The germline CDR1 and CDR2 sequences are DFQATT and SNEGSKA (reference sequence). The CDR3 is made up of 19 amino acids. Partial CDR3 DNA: TGCAGTGGTGAAGAGACTGGACTAGCGGGAGAAGGAGACTACAATGAG. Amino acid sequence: CSGEETGLAGEGDYNE. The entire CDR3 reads CSGEETGLAGEGDYNEQFF.

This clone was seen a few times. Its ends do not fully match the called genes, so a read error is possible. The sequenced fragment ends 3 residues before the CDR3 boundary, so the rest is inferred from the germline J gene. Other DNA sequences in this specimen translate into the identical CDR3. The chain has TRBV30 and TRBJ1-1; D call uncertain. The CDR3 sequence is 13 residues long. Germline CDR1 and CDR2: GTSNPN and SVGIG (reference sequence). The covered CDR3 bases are TGTGCCTGGAGTGTAGGGTCCTACACCGAA. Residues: CAWSVGSYTE. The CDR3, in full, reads CAWSVGSYTEAFF.

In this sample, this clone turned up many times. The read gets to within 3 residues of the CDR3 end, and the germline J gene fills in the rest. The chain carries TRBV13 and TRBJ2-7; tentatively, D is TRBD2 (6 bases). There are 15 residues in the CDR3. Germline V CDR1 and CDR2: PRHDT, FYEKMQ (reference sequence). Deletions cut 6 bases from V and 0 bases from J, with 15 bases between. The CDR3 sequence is CASRRRAPSSYEQYF. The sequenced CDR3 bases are TGTGCCAGCAGGAGGAGGGCTCCCAGCTCCTACGAG.

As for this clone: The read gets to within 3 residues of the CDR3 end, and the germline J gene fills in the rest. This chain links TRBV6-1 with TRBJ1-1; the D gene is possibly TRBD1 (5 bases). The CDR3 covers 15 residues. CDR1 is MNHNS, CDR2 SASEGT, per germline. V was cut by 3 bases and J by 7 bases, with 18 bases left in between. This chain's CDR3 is CASSEAGRRSFEAFF. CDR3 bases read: TGTGCCAGCAGTGAGGCAGGGCGCCGCTCTTTTGAA.

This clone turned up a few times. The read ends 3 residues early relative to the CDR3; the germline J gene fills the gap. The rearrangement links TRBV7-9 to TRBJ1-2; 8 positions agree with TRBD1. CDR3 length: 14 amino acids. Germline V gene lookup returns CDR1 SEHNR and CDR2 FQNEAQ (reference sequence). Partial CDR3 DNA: TGTGCCAGCAGCCTCGGACAGGGCTACAATGAC. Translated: CASSLGQGYND. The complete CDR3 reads CASSLGQGYNDYTF.

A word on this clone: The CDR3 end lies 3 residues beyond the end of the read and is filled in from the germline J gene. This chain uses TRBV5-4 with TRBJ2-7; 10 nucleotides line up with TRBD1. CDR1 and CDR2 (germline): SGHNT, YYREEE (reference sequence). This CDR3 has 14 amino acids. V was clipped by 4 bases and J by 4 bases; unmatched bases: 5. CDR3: CASSLRQGAYEQYF. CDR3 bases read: TGTGCCAGCAGCCTACGACAGGGGGCGTACGAG.

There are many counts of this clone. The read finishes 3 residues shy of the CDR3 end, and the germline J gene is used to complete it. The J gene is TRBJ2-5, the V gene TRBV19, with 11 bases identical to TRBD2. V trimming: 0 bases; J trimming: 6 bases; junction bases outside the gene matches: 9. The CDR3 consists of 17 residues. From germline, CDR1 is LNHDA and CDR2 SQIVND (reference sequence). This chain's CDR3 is CASSIDPPGLAAKTQYF. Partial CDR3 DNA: TGTGCCAGTAGTATAGATCCCCCGGGACTAGCGGCGAAGACC. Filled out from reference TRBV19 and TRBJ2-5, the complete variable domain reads DGGITQSPKYLFRKEGQNVTLSCEQNLNHDAMYWYRQDPGQGLRLIYYSQIVNDFQKGDIAEGYSVSREKKESFPLTVTSAQKNPTAFYLCASSIDPPGLAAKTQYFGPGTRLLVL.

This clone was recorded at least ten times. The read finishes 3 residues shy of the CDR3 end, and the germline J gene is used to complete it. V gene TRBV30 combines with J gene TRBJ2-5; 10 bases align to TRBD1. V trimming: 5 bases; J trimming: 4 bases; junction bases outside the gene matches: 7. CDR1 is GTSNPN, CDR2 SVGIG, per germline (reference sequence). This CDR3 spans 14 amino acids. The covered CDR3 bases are TGTGCCTGGTGGGACAGGGGAGGAGGAGAGACC. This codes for CAWWDRGGGET. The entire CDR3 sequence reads CAWWDRGGGETQYF. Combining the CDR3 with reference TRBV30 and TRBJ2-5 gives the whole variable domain SQTIHQWPATLVQPVGSPLSLECTVEGTSNPNLYWYRQAAGRGLQLLFYSVGIGQISSEVPQNLSASRPQDRQFILSSKKLLLSDSGFYLCAWWDRGGGETQYFGPGTRLLVL.

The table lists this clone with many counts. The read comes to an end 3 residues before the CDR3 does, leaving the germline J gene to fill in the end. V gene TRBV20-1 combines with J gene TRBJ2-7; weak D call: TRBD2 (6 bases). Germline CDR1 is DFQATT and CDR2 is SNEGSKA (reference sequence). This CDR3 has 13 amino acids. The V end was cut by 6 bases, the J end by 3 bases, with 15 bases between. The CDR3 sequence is CSAGGLSDYEQYF. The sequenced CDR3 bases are TGCAGTGCCGGGGGACTTTCAGACTACGAG.